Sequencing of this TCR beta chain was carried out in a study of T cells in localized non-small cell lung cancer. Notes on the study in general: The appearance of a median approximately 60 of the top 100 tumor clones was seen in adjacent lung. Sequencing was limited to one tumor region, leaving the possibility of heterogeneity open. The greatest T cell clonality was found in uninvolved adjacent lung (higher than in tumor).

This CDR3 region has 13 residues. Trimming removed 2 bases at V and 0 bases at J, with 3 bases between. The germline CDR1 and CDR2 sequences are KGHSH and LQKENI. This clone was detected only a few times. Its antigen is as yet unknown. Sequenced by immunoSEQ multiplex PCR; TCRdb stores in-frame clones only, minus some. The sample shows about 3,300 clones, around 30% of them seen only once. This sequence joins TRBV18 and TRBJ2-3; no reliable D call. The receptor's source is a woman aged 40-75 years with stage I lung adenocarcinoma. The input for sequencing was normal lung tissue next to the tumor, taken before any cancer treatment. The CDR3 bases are TGTGCCAGCTCACCATCTAGCACAGATACGCAGTATTTT. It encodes CASSPSSTDTQYF.